Below, 10 T cell receptor beta chains from the same sample are listed, as sequenced in a study of blood T cell repertoires in COVID-19 (dated by TCRdb to the early 2020s). Libraries were built with the immunoSEQ multiplex PCR assay. What TCRdb holds here is the immuneACCESS table cut down to in-frame rearrangements. Part of the clones is not present; checked against another copy, under half of the missing clones reflect an unresolved V gene, and the others are unexplained. This sample lists about 160,000 clones; 70% to 90% were detected once. Of the sample, roughly 7% is held by the ten largest clones. Sequenced material: peripheral blood. The receptors were gathered from a man over 45 with active or convalescent COVID-19.

The V gene is TRBV28, the J gene TRBJ2-3, with 9 bases lining up with TRBD2. V lost 11 bases and J lost 4; bases outside the gene matches: 7. CDR3 length: 13 residues. Germline V gene data show CDR1 as MDHEN and CDR2 as SYDVKM. CDR3 nucleotides: TGTGCCCTATGCCAGCGGGGGGCAGATACGCAGTATTTT. Translating it yields CALCQRGADTQYF.

The V call is TRBV6-4, the J call TRBJ1-1; D is unclear. Trimming cost V 1 base and J 5 bases, with 11 bases left between them. This CDR3 contains 14 residues. Germline-derived CDR1 and CDR2 are MRHNA and SNTAGT. The CDR3 coding sequence is TGTGCCAGCAGTGACTTACCGGGGAGTACTGAAGCTTTCTTT. Amino acid sequence: CASSDLPGSTEAFF.

This chain joins TRBV28 and TRBJ1-5; 7 nucleotides match TRBD1. CDR3 length equals 15 residues. The ends lost 6 bases at V and 4 bases at J; junction bases unmatched: 9. Germline assignment: CDR1 MDHEN and CDR2 SYDVKM. The CDR3 region has the DNA TGTGCCAGCAGACGTGACAGGGCAAGGAATCAGCCCCAGCATTTT. Translation: CASRRDRARNQPQHF.

CDR3 loop: CASSGGIGNQPQHF. In DNA form, the CDR3 reads TGTGCCAGCAGCGGAGGGATTGGCAATCAGCCCCAGCATTTT. V and J are TRBV6-2 or TRBV6-3 and TRBJ1-5; D is undetermined. Trimming shortened V by 6 bases and J by 2 bases, and 11 bases separated the two germline ends. Germline loops: CDR1 MNHEY, CDR2 SVGEGT. This CDR3 has 14 amino acids.

The chain links TRBV11-2 to TRBJ2-5; 7 bases agree with TRBD1. The germline V gene has CDR1 SGHAT and CDR2 FQNNGV. Unmatched junction bases numbered 5, after V lost 5 bases and J lost 5 bases. The CDR3 is 13 residues long. The CDR3 sequence: CASSIDREETQYF. The CDR3 DNA reads as TGTGCCAGCAGCATCGACAGGGAGGAGACCCAGTACTTC.

The chain recombines TRBV12-3 or TRBV12-4 with TRBJ1-5; D gene ambiguous. With 6 bases removed from V and 0 bases from J, the gap between germline ends came to 3 bases. The CDR3 runs 12 residues. CDR3 DNA: TGTGCCAGCAGCATTAGCAATCAGCCCCAGCATTTT. Protein: CASSISNQPQHF.

The gene calls are TRBV5-1 and TRBJ1-3; D call uncertain. V was pared by 4 bases and J by 3 bases, with 8 bases between. The CDR3 contains 13 residues. Germline lookup yields CDR1 SGHRS and CDR2 YFSETQ. The chain's CDR3 is CASSTTHGNTIYF. For the CDR3, the DNA is TGCGCCAGCAGCACGACACATGGAAACACCATATATTTT.

This chain joins TRBV6-5 and TRBJ1-6; D is possibly TRBD1 (6 bases). The CDR3 consists of 15 residues. Germline V gene lookup returns CDR1 MNHEY and CDR2 SVGAGI. V was trimmed by 6 bases and J by 4 bases, leaving 13 bases between them. The CDR3 loop is CASRPDRTYNSPLHF. The CDR3, as DNA: TGTGCCAGCAGGCCGGACAGAACATATAATTCACCCCTCCACTTT.

V is TRBV2 and J is TRBJ2-7; 8 nucleotides match TRBD1. Germline assignment: CDR1 SNHLY and CDR2 FYNNEI. With V trimmed by 7 bases and J by 7 bases, 9 bases remained unmatched. The CDR3 runs 13 residues. This CDR3 is CASTLGQAGEQYF. CDR3 nucleotide sequence: TGTGCCAGCACCCTGGGACAGGCGGGTGAGCAGTACTTC.

The chain combines TRBV19 with TRBJ1-5, with D hard to call. Between the trimmed V and J ends, which lost 6 bases and 0 bases, there was a span of 9 bases. The CDR3 runs to 14 residues. Germline CDR1 reads LNHDA; CDR2 reads SQIVND (reference sequence). CDR3 amino acids: CASSRHASNQPQHF. CDR3 bases: TGTGCCAGTAGCAGACATGCTAGCAATCAGCCCCAGCATTTT.